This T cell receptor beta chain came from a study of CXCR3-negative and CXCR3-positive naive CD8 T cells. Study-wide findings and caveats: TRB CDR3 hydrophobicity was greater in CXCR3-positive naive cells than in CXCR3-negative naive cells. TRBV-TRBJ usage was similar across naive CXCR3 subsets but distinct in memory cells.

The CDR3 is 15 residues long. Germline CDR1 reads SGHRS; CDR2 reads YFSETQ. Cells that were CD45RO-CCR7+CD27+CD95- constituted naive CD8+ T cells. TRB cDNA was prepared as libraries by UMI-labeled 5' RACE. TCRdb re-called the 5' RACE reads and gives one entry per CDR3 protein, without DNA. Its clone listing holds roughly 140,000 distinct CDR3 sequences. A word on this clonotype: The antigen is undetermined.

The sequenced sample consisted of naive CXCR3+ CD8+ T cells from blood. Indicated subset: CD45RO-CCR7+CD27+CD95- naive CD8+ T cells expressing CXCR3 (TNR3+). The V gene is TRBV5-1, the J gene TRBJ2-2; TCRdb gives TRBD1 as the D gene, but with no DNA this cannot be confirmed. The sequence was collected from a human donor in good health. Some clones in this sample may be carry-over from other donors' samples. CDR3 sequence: CASSPGQGWTGELFF.